This passage covers 25 T cell receptor beta chains from one sample sequenced in a study of T cell responses to AZD1222 COVID-19 vaccine. Profiling relied on immunoSEQ multiplex PCR, and the TCRdb table lists in-frame clones only, not all of them. The data hold some 150,000 clones, with 80% to 95% observed a single time. Sequencing was performed on peripheral blood, taken 28 days after the second AZD1222 dose. All receptors come from an adult who received the AZD1222 COVID-19 vaccine.

V gene TRBV18 combines with J gene TRBJ1-4; D unclear. Germline V lookup: CDR1 KGHSH, CDR2 LQKENI. The CDR3 is 17 amino acids. Deletions cut 2 bases from V and 0 bases from J, with 13 bases between. CDR3 DNA: TGTGCCAGCTCACCAGGTCGGAGTAACGCAACTAATGAAAAACTGTTTTTT. Encoded protein: CASSPGRSNATNEKLFF.

V usage is TRBV27 and J usage is TRBJ1-1, with D perhaps TRBD1 (5 bases). Per germline, CDR1 MNHEY and CDR2 SMNVEV (reference sequence). The CDR3 sequence is 16 residues long. V was pared by 6 bases and J by 2 bases, with 19 bases between. The CDR3 DNA reads TGTGCCAGCAGGCTCCTAGGGGCAGGGACTAACACTGAAGCTTTCTTT. It specifies CASRLLGAGTNTEAFF.

This clone was picked up a small number of times. The J gene is TRBJ1-4, the V gene TRBV2; the match to TRBD1 covers 8 bases. The germline V gene has CDR1 SNHLY and CDR2 FYNNEI. The length of the CDR3 is 14 residues. J was trimmed by 4 bases and V by 6 bases; bases with no gene match: 4. CDR3 sequence reads: CASRGQAFNEKLFF. In DNA, the CDR3 is TGTGCCAGCAGGGGACAGGCGTTTAATGAAAAACTGTTTTTT.

The chain is built from TRBV18 and TRBJ2-7; a possible D gene is TRBD2 (6 bases). The CDR3 length is 15 residues. V lost 5 bases to trimming and J lost 4 bases, with 18 bases between them. Germline V lookup: CDR1 KGHSH, CDR2 LQKENI. The CDR3 DNA sequence: TGTGCCAGCTCATCAAATTCCGGACTACAATACGAGCAGTACTTC. It translates to CASSSNSGLQYEQYF.

In its sample, this clone was seen once. CDR3 loop: CASSLSGPDTEAFF. As DNA, the CDR3 is TGTGCCAGCAGCTTAAGCGGACCGGACACTGAAGCTTTCTTT. The rearrangement joins TRBV11-3 to TRBJ1-1; D is ambiguous. Trimming took off 2 bases at V and 3 bases at J, with 10 bases between the two ends. Germline values: CDR1 SGHNT, CDR2 YENEEA. CDR3 size: 14 residues.

V gene TRBV5-1 combines with J gene TRBJ2-4; TRBD2 aligns across 8 bases. V gave up 1 base and J gave up 1 base; unmatched junction bases: 4. The CDR3 sequence is 16 residues long. Germline CDR1 is SGHRS and CDR2 is YFSETQ. DNA of the CDR3: TGCGCCAGCAGCTTGAGCGGGAGTGTTGCCAAAAACATTCAGTACTTC. Its protein is CASSLSGSVAKNIQYF.

J is TRBJ2-3 and V is TRBV12-5; a weak D match, TRBD2 (6 bases). Trimming took off 6 bases at V and 0 bases at J, with 13 bases between the two ends. This CDR3 region has 15 residues. Germline-derived CDR1 and CDR2 are LGHNT and FRNRAP. CDR3 sequence reads: CASGLWAGSTDTQYF. DNA for the CDR3: TGTGCTAGTGGCCTTTGGGCGGGAAGCACAGATACGCAGTATTTT.

The V gene is TRBV7-2, the J gene TRBJ2-7, with 8 bases identical to TRBD1. Germline V CDR1 and CDR2: SGHTA, FQGNSA. The CDR3 is 14 amino acids. Germline trimming cut 5 bases from V and 3 bases from J; bases unmatched to any gene: 6. The CDR3 DNA reads as TGTGCCAGCAGCCCGGACAGGGTAAGCTACGAGCAGTACTTC. It encodes CASSPDRVSYEQYF.

The chain combines TRBV7-9 with TRBJ1-2; D is unresolved. This CDR3 has 12 residues. The V gene's germline CDR1 is SEHNR and CDR2 FQNEAQ (reference sequence). V lost 4 bases and J 6 bases, leaving 9 bases between the germline ends. The CDR3 loop reads CASSSSSNGYTF. CDR3 coding DNA: TGTGCCAGCAGCTCGAGCTCAAATGGCTACACCTTC.

Concerning this clone: This sample includes further DNA sequences coding for the same CDR3. This chain joins TRBV7-9 and TRBJ1-2, with D tentatively TRBD1 (5 bases). CDR1 and CDR2 (germline): SEHNR, FQNEAQ (reference sequence). The CDR3 extends over 12 amino acids. V lost 5 bases and J 8 bases, leaving 12 bases between the germline ends. The CDR3 spells CASSLGGDGYTF. The CDR3 region has the DNA TGTGCCAGCAGCCTAGGTGGGGACGGCTACACCTTC.

The rearrangement uses TRBV7-8 and TRBJ2-3; D tentatively fits TRBD1 or TRBD2 (6 bases each). With 5 bases removed from V and 6 bases from J, the gap between germline ends came to 21 bases. Germline V gives CDR1 SGHVS, CDR2 FQNEAQ. This CDR3 is 16 amino acids long. This chain's CDR3 is CASSPRPGGTSDTQYF. CDR3 DNA sequence: TGTGCCAGCAGCCCACGGCCCGGAGGGACATCCGATACGCAGTATTTT.

This clone is a singleton in its sample. This sequence joins TRBV27 and TRBJ2-5, with D uncertain. The CDR3 covers 15 residues. The germline V gene encodes CDR1 MNHEY and CDR2 SMNVEV (reference sequence). Trimming shortened V by 4 bases and J by 2 bases, and 14 bases separated the two germline ends. CDR3 sequence: CASSSLRLPQETQYF. Written as DNA, the CDR3 is TGTGCCAGCAGTTCCCTCCGGCTACCTCAAGAGACCCAGTACTTC.

This rearrangement joins TRBV6-6 to TRBJ1-1, with 8 bases aligning to TRBD1. CDR3 length: 15 amino acids. J gave up 5 bases and V 5 bases, and 10 bases lay outside the gene matches. Germline-derived CDR1 and CDR2 are MNHNY and SVGAGI (reference sequence). DNA of the CDR3: TGTGCCAGCAGTGATTGGACAGGGAAGCGGACTGAAGCTTTCTTT. Translation gives CASSDWTGKRTEAFF.

The V call is TRBV5-4, the J call TRBJ2-5, with TRBD1 matching over 7 bases. J lost 2 bases, V lost 3 bases, and 4 bases had no gene match. The V gene's germline CDR1 is SGHNT and CDR2 YYREEE (reference sequence). The CDR3 is 14 residues long. DNA of the CDR3: TGTGCCAGCAGCTCCACAGGGGCACAAGAGACCCAGTACTTC. Translation gives CASSSTGAQETQYF.

This clone was recorded once. This chain joins TRBV30 and TRBJ2-6, with D possibly being TRBD2 (6 bases). CDR1 and CDR2 (germline): GTSNPN, SVGIG (reference sequence). The CDR3 spans 18 residues. Trimming left V 1 base short and J 1 base short, with 17 bases between. In DNA form, the CDR3 reads TGTGCCTGGAGTGGAACCGGGACTGGGGGTTCTGGGGCCAACGTCCTGACTTTC. It translates to CAWSGTGTGGSGANVLTF.

The rearrangement links TRBV7-9 to TRBJ1-2, with 8 bases that match TRBD1. CDR1 and CDR2 (germline): SEHNR, FQNEAQ (reference sequence). CDR3 length: 16 residues. With 1 base clipped from V and 2 bases from J, the junction kept 6 bases outside the gene matches. CDR3 protein: CASSLGGQGANYGYTF. As DNA, the CDR3 is TGTGCCAGCAGCTTAGGTGGCCAGGGGGCGAACTATGGCTACACCTTC.

The chain is built from TRBV5-8 and TRBJ1-2, with D perhaps TRBD1 (6 bases). V lost 4 bases and J 4 bases, leaving 11 bases between the germline ends. This CDR3 is 13 amino acids long. CDR1 is SGHTS and CDR2 is YDEGEE in the germline V gene. The CDR3 region has the DNA TGTGCCAGCAGCCCGGGGGCCGGCTATGGCTACACCTTC. Residues: CASSPGAGYGYTF.

This chain uses TRBV10-3 with TRBJ1-3, with D maybe TRBD1 (6 bases). V was trimmed by 2 bases and J by 3 bases, leaving 17 bases between them. The length of the CDR3 is 17 residues. The V gene's germline CDR1 is ENHRY and CDR2 SYGVKD. For the CDR3, the DNA is TGTGCCATCAGTGAGAGGCGCGGGGGCGAAAGTGGAAACACCATATATTTT. It encodes CAISERRGGESGNTIYF.

The chain combines TRBV30 with TRBJ1-2, with D possibly TRBD1 on 5 matching bases. V lost 1 base and J lost 4, with 13 bases in between. Germline assignment: CDR1 GTSNPN and CDR2 SVGIG (reference sequence). This CDR3 region has 14 residues. CDR3 sequence: CAWSAQTVGYGYTF. CDR3 DNA sequence: TGTGCCTGGAGTGCCCAGACAGTGGGCTATGGCTACACCTTC.

J is TRBJ1-1 and V is TRBV5-1; D is unclear. The CDR3 extends over 13 amino acids. With 0 bases removed from V and 5 bases from J, the gap between germline ends came to 8 bases. The germline V gene has CDR1 SGHRS and CDR2 YFSETQ. DNA for the CDR3: TGCGCCAGCAGCTTGGCCTCGCGGACTGAAGCTTTCTTT. Residues: CASSLASRTEAFF.

This clone was seen a handful of times. J is TRBJ2-7 and V is TRBV5-5, with a tentative D call TRBD1 (6 bases). This CDR3 spans 15 amino acids. Germline V gene sequence: CDR1 SGHKS, CDR2 YYEKEE (reference sequence). Trimming shortened V by 4 bases and J by 6 bases, and 20 bases separated the two germline ends. The CDR3 sequence: CASSIDRRMFGEQYF. The CDR3 region has the DNA TGTGCCAGCAGCATTGACAGGCGAATGTTCGGCGAGCAGTACTTC.

V is TRBV5-1 and J is TRBJ1-1; D is undetermined. There are 11 residues in the CDR3. Germline loops: CDR1 SGHRS, CDR2 YFSETQ. Trimming stripped 7 bases from V and 5 bases from J, with 9 bases between. The CDR3 nucleotides read TGCGCCAGCGTGGGGAGGACTGAAGCTTTCTTT. The encoded protein is CASVGRTEAFF.

This clone was detected once. The chain joins TRBV2 to TRBJ1-1; 7 bases align to TRBD1. The CDR3 consists of 14 residues. Germline V gene sequence: CDR1 SNHLY, CDR2 FYNNEI. With V trimmed by 7 bases and J by 4 bases, 9 bases remained unmatched. Here the CDR3 reads CASKIETGITEAFF. The CDR3 DNA reads TGTGCCAGCAAGATCGAGACAGGGATCACTGAAGCTTTCTTT.

The chain couples TRBV11-3 to TRBJ2-7, with 7 positions matching TRBD1. With 3 bases clipped from V and 6 bases from J, the junction kept 2 bases outside the gene matches. The CDR3 is 12 residues long. Germline V lookup: CDR1 SGHNT, CDR2 YENEEA. The CDR3 nucleotides read TGTGCCAGCAGCTTTTCAGGGGGCGAGCAGTACTTC. Encoded protein: CASSFSGGEQYF.

V usage is TRBV29-1 and J usage is TRBJ2-2; possibly TRBD1 for D (5 bases). This CDR3 region has 12 residues. V was pared by 5 bases and J by 6 bases, with 10 bases between. Germline V gene sequence: CDR1 SQVTM, CDR2 ANQGSEA. CDR3 DNA: TGCAGCGTTCTTCGACAGTCCGGGGAGCTGTTTTTT. This encodes CSVLRQSGELFF.